Below, 22 T cell receptor beta chains from the same sample are listed, as sequenced in a study of cytomegalovirus exposure and HLA in healthy donors. The study ran its PCR with 60 Vbeta and 13 Jbeta primers. Clones were sequenced by immunoSEQ multiplex PCR, and TCRdb holds only the in-frame ones, with some missing. Among under 95,000 clones listed, about 80% were seen once. Sequences were obtained from PBMCs. These TCRs come from a man aged 25 to 45 in good health and CMV-seropositive.

This clone was detected only once. This chain connects TRBV10-3 to TRBJ1-1; weak D call: TRBD1 (6 bases). The germline V and J ends were trimmed by 1 base and 0 bases, with 12 bases remaining between them. The CDR3 is 16 residues long. Looked up from germline, CDR1 is ENHRY and CDR2 is SYGVKD. Here the CDR3 reads CAISELLTGLNTEAFF. The CDR3 nucleotides read TGTGCCATCAGTGAGTTGTTGACAGGCCTGAACACTGAAGCTTTCTTT.

This clone was counted only a few times. V and J are TRBV6-6 and TRBJ1-1, with D possibly being TRBD1 (6 bases). The V end lost 5 bases, the J end lost 1 base, and 14 bases lay between the germline ends. The CDR3 is 15 amino acids. Germline lookup yields CDR1 MNHNY and CDR2 SVGAGI (reference sequence). The CDR3 here is CASSKRGGPNTEAFF. The CDR3 nucleotides read TGTGCCAGCAGTAAACGGGGGGGGCCGAACACTGAAGCTTTCTTT.

This chain links TRBV6-5 with TRBJ2-7; 8 bases agree with TRBD2. This CDR3 is built from 12 residues. V dropped 2 bases and J dropped 6; count of bases not matched to a gene: 0. Germline V lookup: CDR1 MNHEY, CDR2 SVGAGI. Here the CDR3 DNA reads TGTGCCAGCAGTTACGCGGGGGGCGAGCAGTACGTC. It yields the protein CASSYAGGEQYV.

As DNA, the CDR3 is TGCGCCAGCAGCGAAAGACAGATGAACACTGAAGCTTTCTTT. It yields the protein CASSERQMNTEAFF. The rearrangement uses TRBV5-1 and TRBJ1-1; possibly TRBD1 for D (5 bases). Trimming removed 4 bases at V and 0 bases at J, with 10 bases between. The CDR3 has 14 amino acids. From germline, CDR1 is SGHRS and CDR2 YFSETQ.

This sequence joins TRBV19 and TRBJ1-3, with TRBD1 matching over 8 bases. CDR1 and CDR2 from the germline V gene are LNHDA and SQIVND (reference sequence). J was trimmed by 3 bases and V by 6 bases; bases with no gene match: 4. The CDR3 has 14 residues. The chain's CDR3 is CASSRGTGGNTIYF. CDR3 coding DNA: TGTGCCAGTAGCCGAGGGACAGGTGGAAACACCATATATTTT.

The rearrangement uses TRBV5-6 and TRBJ1-6; 7 positions agree with TRBD1. Germline-derived CDR1 and CDR2 are SGHDT and YYEEEE. The V gene end was trimmed by 4 bases and the J gene end by 12 bases; junction bases not matched to a gene: 13. The CDR3 sequence is 15 residues long. Here the CDR3 reads CASSTDRANPLPLHF. The CDR3, as DNA: TGTGCCAGCAGCACCGACAGGGCCAATCCTTTACCCCTCCACTTT.

The chain links TRBV27 to TRBJ2-7, with D possibly being TRBD1 (6 bases). CDR1 and CDR2 from the germline V gene are MNHEY and SMNVEV (reference sequence). V was clipped by 3 bases and J by 0 bases, with 21 bases between them. The CDR3 consists of 18 residues. DNA of the CDR3: TGTGCCAGCAGTTTCCAAACCTCGTGGGGGCAACACTCCTACGAGCAGTACTTC. Residues: CASSFQTSWGQHSYEQYF.

The table lists this clone with a few counts. The chain is built from TRBV7-9 and TRBJ2-5; 8 bases are shared with TRBD2. CDR3 size: 14 residues. Per the germline V gene, CDR1 is SEHNR and CDR2 is FQNEAQ (reference sequence). The J segment lost 5 bases and the V segment lost 6 bases, leaving 8 bases of the junction unmatched. This chain's CDR3 is CASSSGGAGETQYF. The CDR3, as DNA: TGTGCCAGCAGTTCCGGGGGGGCAGGCGAGACCCAGTACTTC.

The chain combines TRBV6-5 with TRBJ2-1; TRBD1 matches at 8 bases. Germline-derived CDR1 and CDR2 are MNHEY and SVGAGI. Trimming took 5 bases from V and 7 from J; bases not matched to a gene: 7. This CDR3 has 14 residues. This CDR3 is CASSDRGSENEQFF. CDR3 in DNA: TGTGCCAGCAGTGACAGGGGTTCGGAAAATGAGCAGTTCTTC.

V and J are TRBV10-3 and TRBJ2-6, with D unclear. The CDR3 totals 13 residues. Germline V gene lookup returns CDR1 ENHRY and CDR2 SYGVKD. V lost 10 bases, J lost 4 bases, and 11 bases lay in between. CDR3 DNA sequence: TGTGCCACCCTAGAATCGGGGGCCAACGTCCTGACTTTC. It encodes CATLESGANVLTF.

The CDR3 DNA is TGCAGCGTTAGGGACAGGGGGCGCATTACTGAAGCTTTCTTT. Translation gives CSVRDRGRITEAFF. V usage is TRBV29-1 and J usage is TRBJ1-1, with TRBD1 identical over 12 bases. V shed 5 bases and J 5 bases; nucleotides not matched to a gene: 6. Germline V gene lookup returns CDR1 SQVTM and CDR2 ANQGSEA. The CDR3 has 14 residues.

The rearrangement links TRBV29-1 to TRBJ2-7; TRBD2 matches 11 bases. Germline-derived CDR1 and CDR2 are SQVTM and ANQGSEA. This CDR3 is built from 17 residues. J lost 0 bases, V lost 7 bases, and 14 bases had no gene match. The CDR3: CSARDLAGGPISYEQYV. CDR3 in DNA: TGCAGCGCCAGAGATCTAGCGGGGGGCCCGATCTCCTACGAGCAGTACGTC.

Only a few counts were recorded for this clone. CDR3 protein: CASSLGRQPQHF. CDR3 DNA sequence: TGTGCCAGCAGCTTAGGGAGACAGCCCCAGCATTTT. The chain combines TRBV5-6 with TRBJ1-5; D uncertain. Germline CDR1 is SGHDT and CDR2 is YYEEEE. V shed 2 bases and J shed 7 bases, with 7 bases lying between them. The CDR3 has 12 amino acids.

This chain links TRBV19 with TRBJ1-5, with 7 bases that match TRBD1. This CDR3 has 14 amino acids. V shed 4 bases, J shed 6 bases, and the junction held 6 bases outside the gene matches. Germline loops: CDR1 LNHDA, CDR2 SQIVND (reference sequence). The DNA of the CDR3 is TGTGCCAGTAGTACCGACAGGGTCGCTCAGCCCCAGCATTTT. Residues: CASSTDRVAQPQHF.

The chain has TRBV5-1 and TRBJ1-2; D unresolved. The CDR3 consists of 16 residues. The V and J ends lost 2 bases and 3 bases respectively, with 17 bases between them. Germline loops: CDR1 SGHRS, CDR2 YFSETQ. The CDR3 reads CASSFNGGETYYGYTF. CDR3 bases: TGCGCCAGCAGCTTCAACGGCGGGGAAACGTACTATGGCTACACCTTC.

The chain carries TRBV2 and TRBJ1-3; weak D call: TRBD1 (6 bases). This CDR3 has 14 residues. Deletions cut 5 bases from V and 2 bases from J, with 10 bases between. Germline CDR1 is SNHLY and CDR2 is FYNNEI. The CDR3 DNA follows: TGTGCCAGCAGTCCACAGGGCCCTGGAAACACCATATATTTT. Translation gives CASSPQGPGNTIYF. Full variable domain (rest looked up from reference TRBV2 and TRBJ1-3): EPEVTQTPSHQVTQMGQEVILRCVPISNHLYFYWYRQILGQKVEFLVSFYNNEISEKSEIFDDQFSVERPDGSNFTLKIRSTKLEDSAMYFCASSPQGPGNTIYFGEGSWLTVV.

The chain couples TRBV4-2 to TRBJ2-6; a weak D match, TRBD2 (5 bases). The CDR3 runs 16 residues. CDR1 is LGHNA, CDR2 YNFKEQ, per germline. V lost 1 base to trimming and J lost 1 base, with 8 bases between them. Here the CDR3 DNA reads TGTGCCAGCAGCCAAGCAGGCGGGTCTGGGGCCAACGTCCTGACTTTC. Amino acid sequence: CASSQAGGSGANVLTF.

V usage is TRBV27 and J usage is TRBJ1-2; D not certain. There are 14 residues in the CDR3. In germline, CDR1 is MNHEY, CDR2 SMNVEV (reference sequence). V was clipped by 6 bases and J by 3 bases, with 14 bases between them. The CDR3 nucleotides read TGTGCCAGCAGCCCAGACCTAAGCGACTATGGCTACACCTTC. It encodes CASSPDLSDYGYTF.

The table lists this clone with a count of one. The CDR3, as DNA: TGTGCCAGCAGCTTTCACTACGAGCAGTACTTC. Amino acids: CASSFHYEQYF. V gene TRBV7-9 combines with J gene TRBJ2-7; unclear D gene. The germline V gene has CDR1 SEHNR and CDR2 FQNEAQ (reference sequence). The CDR3 totals 11 residues. Trimming took off 3 bases at V and 3 bases at J, with 3 bases between the two ends.

This chain links TRBV6-5 with TRBJ1-1, with a weak D call TRBD1 (5 bases). The CDR3 spans 11 residues. The V end lost 6 bases, the J end lost 6 bases, and 8 bases lay between the germline ends. CDR1 and CDR2 (germline): MNHEY, SVGAGI. CDR3 protein: CASSKGAEAFF. In DNA form, the CDR3 reads TGTGCCAGCAGCAAAGGGGCTGAAGCTTTCTTT.

This chain connects TRBV18 to TRBJ2-7; tentatively, D is TRBD1 (6 bases). Trimming removed 0 bases at V and 6 bases at J, with 9 bases between. This CDR3 spans 13 amino acids. Per germline, CDR1 KGHSH and CDR2 LQKENI. The CDR3 loop is CASSPPTGREQYV. CDR3 bases: TGTGCCAGCTCACCACCCACAGGGCGCGAGCAGTACGTC.

A few counts support this clone. This chain links TRBV7-9 with TRBJ2-1; D gene uncertain. Trimming shortened V by 1 base and J by 0 bases, and 7 bases separated the two germline ends. There are 15 residues in the CDR3. CDR1 is SEHNR and CDR2 is FQNEAQ in the germline V gene (reference sequence). In DNA, the CDR3 is TGTGCCAGCAGCTTAGACAATCTCTCCTACAATGAGCAGTTCTTC. Translation gives CASSLDNLSYNEQFF.